This T cell receptor beta chain was found in a study of CD8 T cells in ankylosing spondylitis. Study-wide points: Relatively scarce in peripheral blood, disease-linked clones were CD8+. Disease-associated clones were reportedly significantly overrepresented in matched ankylosing spondylitis synovial fluid. Among TCR beta sequences, a motif of several highly homologous variants appeared characteristic of ankylosing spondylitis blood. Previous work reported some of these motif variants in the synovial fluid and blood of reactive arthritis.

With V trimmed by 8 bases and J by 0 bases, 9 bases remained unmatched. CDR1 is DFQATT, CDR2 SNEGSKA, per germline (reference sequence). This CDR3 spans 15 amino acids. In this sample, this clonotype turned up a few times. Its cognate antigen is unknown. Each TCR beta library was made by quantitative 5'-RACE that incorporated molecular barcodes. TCRdb independently ran MiXCR on the 5' RACE reads; one entry per CDR3 protein. Counted here are roughly 670,000 distinct CDR3 sequences, around 17% occurring once; the ten biggest clones make up roughly a fifth. The sequenced sample was blood, either unsorted or a sorted T cell fraction (not recorded which). The sequence came from a male donor with ankylosing spondylitis. V is TRBV20-1 and J is TRBJ2-1, with 8 bases matching TRBD1. The CDR3 reads CSLAPGTGSYNEQFF. The CDR3 bases are TGCAGTCTAGCCCCTGGGACAGGCTCCTACAATGAGCAGTTCTTC.